The 5 T cell receptor beta chains given below trace back to one sample, sequenced in a study of blood T cell repertoires in COVID-19. TCRdb keeps only in-frame clones here, not all; method: immunoSEQ multiplex PCR. The repertoire holds around 92,000 clones, about 82% seen once, with 13% in the top ten. The specimen was peripheral blood. These receptors were obtained from a woman aged 55 to 70 in a cohort sampled during active or convalescent COVID-19.

The chain recombines TRBV27 with TRBJ1-5, with 9 bases lining up with TRBD1. Germline CDR1 reads MNHEY; CDR2 reads SMNVEV (reference sequence). This CDR3 is 14 amino acids long. The trim removed 6 bases at V and 2 bases at J, leaving 2 bases unmatched. The CDR3 sequence is CASRGTGRNQPQHF. DNA of the CDR3: TGTGCCAGCAGGGGGACAGGGCGCAATCAGCCCCAGCATTTT.

This chain uses TRBV7-2 with TRBJ2-5; maybe TRBD2 (7 bases). Germline CDR1 SGHTA, CDR2 FQGNSA. CDR3 length: 16 amino acids. Trimming removed 4 bases at V and 2 bases at J, with 17 bases between. CDR3 sequence reads: CASSWVGGAPQETQYF. CDR3 in DNA: TGTGCCAGCAGCTGGGTAGGGGGGGCGCCACAAGAGACCCAGTACTTC.

V gene TRBV19 combines with J gene TRBJ1-2; 10 bases map to TRBD1. The CDR3 contains 14 residues. Germline V gene lookup returns CDR1 LNHDA and CDR2 SQIVND (reference sequence). V lost 8 bases, J lost 4 bases, and 7 bases stayed unmatched. CDR3 residues: CASSSGTGVYGYTF. For the CDR3, the DNA is TGTGCCAGTTCGAGCGGGACAGGGGTCTATGGCTACACCTTC.

V and J are TRBV28 and TRBJ1-3, with D hard to call. This CDR3 spans 11 amino acids. Germline V CDR1 and CDR2: MDHEN, SYDVKM. V lost 6 bases to trimming and J lost 10 bases, with 10 bases between them. The DNA of the CDR3 is TGTGCCAGCAGAATCGCCGGGACCATATATTTT. Translated: CASRIAGTIYF.

V and J are TRBV6-4 and TRBJ1-6; 8 bases match TRBD1. The CDR3 length is 14 residues. CDR1 MRHNA and CDR2 SNTAGT come from the germline V gene. V dropped 8 bases and J dropped 9; count of bases not matched to a gene: 9. CDR3 residues: CASGPGQGGSPLHF. CDR3 in DNA: TGTGCCAGCGGCCCCGGACAGGGTGGTTCACCCCTCCACTTT.